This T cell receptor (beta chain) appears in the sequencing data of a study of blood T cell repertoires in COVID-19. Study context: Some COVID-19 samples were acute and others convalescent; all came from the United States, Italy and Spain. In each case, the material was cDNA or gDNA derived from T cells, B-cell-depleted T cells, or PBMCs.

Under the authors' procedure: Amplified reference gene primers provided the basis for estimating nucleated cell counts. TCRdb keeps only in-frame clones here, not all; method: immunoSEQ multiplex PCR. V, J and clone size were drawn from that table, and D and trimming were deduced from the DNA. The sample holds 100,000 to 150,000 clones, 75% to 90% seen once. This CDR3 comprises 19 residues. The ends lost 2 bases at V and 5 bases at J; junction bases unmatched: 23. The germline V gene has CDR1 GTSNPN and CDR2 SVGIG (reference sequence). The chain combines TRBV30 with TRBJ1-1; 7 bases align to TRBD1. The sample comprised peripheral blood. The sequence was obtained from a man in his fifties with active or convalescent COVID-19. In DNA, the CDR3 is TGTGCCTGGAGTCTCAGGGGGTTGGTTCGGGGCCCGTTTGGGACTGAAGCTTTCTTT. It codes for CAWSLRGLVRGPFGTEAFF.